These 22 T cell receptor beta chains share one sample of origin, sequenced in a study of identical twins. TCRdb recomputed calls from the 5' RACE reads with MiXCR, one row per CDR3 protein. Here the sample spans 250,000 to 350,000 distinct CDR3 sequences, around 9.7% being singletons. These data were also filed under a second study, of yellow fever vaccine responses in identical twins.

The sample was CD8+ T cells sorted from blood. Every receptor here comes from a woman aged 18-29 years in good health.

This sequence joins TRBV12-2 and TRBJ2-1. TRBV12-2 is classified as a pseudogene. The CDR3 sequence is 18 residues long. CDR3 nucleotide sequence: TGTGCAAGTCGCTTAGATTCGATCATGGATACCCGTGGGAATGAGCAGTTCTTC. Protein sequence: CASRLDSIMDTRGNEQFF.

The table lists this clonotype with many counts. The V and J genes are TRBV12-3 or TRBV12-4 and TRBJ2-3; no definite D call. This CDR3 is built from 13 residues. V was trimmed by 7 bases and J by 4 bases, leaving 12 bases between them. Here the CDR3 reads CASNEQYADTQYF. In DNA form, the CDR3 reads TGTGCCAGCAACGAACAGTACGCAGATACGCAGTATTTT.

This clonotype has just a few counts. This chain connects TRBV4-1 to TRBJ2-1; 7 bases map to TRBD1. The CDR3 consists of 17 residues. Trimming took 0 bases from V and 6 from J; bases not matched to a gene: 11. Per the germline V gene, CDR1 is MGHRA and CDR2 is YSYEKL. The CDR3 spells CASSQERWQGERNEQFF. In nucleotides, the CDR3 is TGCGCCAGCAGCCAAGAGAGGTGGCAGGGGGAGCGCAATGAGCAGTTCTTC.

The table lists this clonotype with many counts. V is TRBV29-1 and J is TRBJ2-7; D not certain. The germline V and J ends were trimmed by 4 bases and 2 bases, with 12 bases remaining between them. The germline gives CDR1 SQVTM, CDR2 ANQGSEA. This CDR3 comprises 13 residues. As DNA, the CDR3 is TGCAGCGTTGGTTCGGCTGCCACCTACGAGCAGTACTTC. Translated, it gives CSVGSAATYEQYF.

This clonotype has ten or more counts. The V call is TRBV5-1, the J call TRBJ2-3; 7 nucleotides line up with TRBD1. V shed 0 bases and J 4 bases; nucleotides not matched to a gene: 8. Germline V gene data show CDR1 as SGHRS and CDR2 as YFSETQ. There are 16 residues in the CDR3. The CDR3 nucleotides are TGCGCCAGCAGCTTGGTGGTAGGGGGCGCGGCAGATACGCAGTATTTT. This translates into CASSLVVGGAADTQYF.

This clonotype has at least ten counts. This chain joins TRBV12-3 or TRBV12-4 and TRBJ1-2, with 7 bases matching TRBD1. The CDR3 totals 13 residues. Trimming took 5 bases from V and 8 from J; bases not matched to a gene: 8. The CDR3 region has the DNA TGTGCCAGCAGTCCTTACAGGGGAGGCGGCTACACCTTC. Translation gives CASSPYRGGGYTF.

This chain joins TRBV19 and TRBJ2-2; D not resolved. This CDR3 contains 14 residues. V shed 3 bases and J shed 1 base, with 6 bases lying between them. Germline V gene data show CDR1 as LNHDA and CDR2 as SQIVND (reference sequence). The CDR3 coding sequence is TGTGCCAGTAGTATCTACAGGAACACCGGGGAGCTGTTTTTT. Encoded protein: CASSIYRNTGELFF.

There are many counts of this clonotype. The rearrangement uses TRBV6-4 and TRBJ2-1, with 7 nucleotides matching TRBD2. CDR1 is MRHNA, CDR2 SNTAGT, per germline. V lost 5 bases to trimming and J lost 3 bases; unmatched junction nucleotides: 7. The CDR3 length is 15 residues. The CDR3 bases are TGTGCCAGCAGTTACCAGCGGGGTGACTACAATGAGCAGTTCTTC. This encodes CASSYQRGDYNEQFF.

This clonotype has just a few counts. V is TRBV20-1 and J is TRBJ2-7; TRBD2 agrees at 13 bases. With V trimmed by 3 bases and J by 4 bases, 15 bases remained unmatched. The CDR3 length is 18 residues. Germline CDR1 is DFQATT and CDR2 is SNEGSKA (reference sequence). The CDR3 DNA sequence: TGCAGTGCTAGGGATACTACTAGCGGGGGGGGGAACACTTACGAGCAGTACTTC. This encodes CSARDTTSGGGNTYEQYF.

Comment on this clonotype: This clone may be a read error of a much larger clone one base away. The J gene is TRBJ2-1, the V gene TRBV5-1; no definite D call. The CDR3 extends over 16 amino acids. Trimming left V 0 bases short and J 6 bases short, with 16 bases between. Germline CDR1 and CDR2: SGHRS and YFSETQ. CDR3 amino acids: CASSLAGLSHCNEQFF. The CDR3, as DNA: TGCGCCAGCAGCTTGGCCGGGCTTTCACACTGCAATGAGCAGTTCTTC.

Ten or more counts support this clonotype. The chain has TRBV5-5 and TRBJ2-1, with TRBD1 matching over 8 bases. The CDR3 consists of 14 residues. V was clipped by 2 bases and J by 8 bases; unmatched bases: 6. CDR1 is SGHKS and CDR2 is YYEKEE in the germline V gene (reference sequence). CDR3: CASSFGTGGYEQFF. Written as DNA, the CDR3 is TGTGCCAGCAGCTTTGGTACAGGGGGATATGAGCAGTTCTTC.

The chain joins TRBV4-3 to TRBJ1-6; perhaps TRBD1 as D (5 bases). This CDR3 is 14 amino acids long. The V end lost 0 bases, the J end lost 9 bases, and 9 bases lay between the germline ends. Germline assignment: CDR1 LGHNA and CDR2 YSLEER. The CDR3 here is CASSQDQGGSPLHF. The CDR3 region has the DNA TGCGCCAGCAGCCAAGATCAGGGTGGTTCACCCCTCCACTTT.

The table lists this clonotype with many counts. The rearrangement joins TRBV29-1 to TRBJ2-3; D perhaps matches TRBD2 (7 bases). This CDR3 region has 15 residues. From germline, CDR1 is SQVTM and CDR2 ANQGSEA. The V and J ends lost 4 bases and 2 bases respectively, with 16 bases between them. CDR3 in amino acids: CSVVGGAVPTDTQYF. The CDR3 bases are TGCAGCGTTGTGGGGGGGGCCGTCCCCACAGATACGCAGTATTTT.

This sequence joins TRBV9 and TRBJ2-1; D remains ambiguous. This CDR3 is 15 amino acids long. Looked up from germline, CDR1 is SGDLS and CDR2 is YYNGEE. The germline V and J ends were trimmed by 0 bases and 0 bases, with 7 bases remaining between them. The CDR3 sequence: CASSVEAASYNEQFF. CDR3 bases: TGTGCCAGCAGCGTAGAGGCGGCCTCCTACAATGAGCAGTTCTTC.

This clonotype has more than one count but fewer than ten. The V and J genes are TRBV10-3 and TRBJ2-7, with TRBD2 matching 7 bases. Trimming at V came to 8 bases and at J to 3 bases, leaving 1 base not matched to a gene. The CDR3 sequence is 11 residues long. Germline CDR1 ENHRY, CDR2 SYGVKD. As DNA, the CDR3 is TGTGCCATCGGGGAGGGCTACGAGCAGTACTTC. It translates to CAIGEGYEQYF.

This clonotype was seen at least ten times. This sequence joins TRBV2 and TRBJ1-1; perhaps TRBD1 as D (5 bases). Trimming removed 0 bases from V and 5 bases from J, with 16 bases in between. Germline V gives CDR1 SNHLY, CDR2 FYNNEI. This CDR3 region has 16 residues. CDR3: CASSEAHPGVGTEAFF. The DNA for the CDR3 is TGTGCCAGCAGTGAAGCACATCCGGGGGTTGGGACTGAAGCTTTCTTT.

Many counts were recorded for this clonotype. The V gene is TRBV27, the J gene TRBJ2-7; D gene unclear. The germline V gene encodes CDR1 MNHEY and CDR2 SMNVEV (reference sequence). Deletions cut 5 bases from V and 5 bases from J, with 19 bases between. CDR3 length: 15 residues. This CDR3 reads CASSLQKVGSHEQYF. CDR3 nucleotides: TGTGCCAGCAGTCTCCAGAAGGTGGGTTCCCACGAGCAGTACTTC.

Many counts were recorded for this clonotype. The rearrangement links TRBV20-1 to TRBJ2-1; D is uncertain. Germline-derived CDR1 and CDR2 are DFQATT and SNEGSKA (reference sequence). The CDR3 length is 14 residues. Trimming stripped 0 bases from V and 1 base from J, with 7 bases between. Here the CDR3 reads CSARDPPSYNEQFF. The CDR3 DNA sequence: TGCAGTGCTAGAGACCCGCCGTCCTACAATGAGCAGTTCTTC.

The CDR3 nucleotides are TGTGCCAGCAGTGCATGGACGGAATCCTACAATGAGCAGTTCTTC. Translating gives CASSAWTESYNEQFF. This sequence joins TRBV6-1 and TRBJ2-1; D is undetermined. There are 15 residues in the CDR3. CDR1 and CDR2 from the germline V gene are MNHNS and SASEGT. Trimming stripped 4 bases from V and 1 base from J, with 11 bases between.

This clonotype was counted ten times or more. This rearrangement joins TRBV5-1 to TRBJ1-1; 10 bases line up with TRBD1. The CDR3 spans 15 residues. The V segment lost 2 bases and the J segment 5 bases; nucleotides outside the gene matches: 6. CDR1 is SGHRS, CDR2 YFSETQ, per germline. In DNA, the CDR3 is TGCGCCAGCAGCTTTGACAGGGGGCGTGAAACTGAAGCTTTCTTT. Amino acid sequence: CASSFDRGRETEAFF.

This clonotype appeared many times. This rearrangement joins TRBV27 to TRBJ2-5, with a possible D match to TRBD2 (6 bases). V lost 3 bases, J lost 5 bases, and 7 bases lay in between. Germline V gene lookup returns CDR1 MNHEY and CDR2 SMNVEV (reference sequence). This CDR3 comprises 12 residues. CDR3: CASSFGGETQYF. CDR3 coding DNA: TGTGCCAGCAGTTTTGGAGGGGAGACCCAGTACTTC.

The CDR3 coding sequence is TGTGCCTACAAGGAAAGGGTGGGTAGCACTGAAGCTTTCTTT. Its protein is CAYKERVGSTEAFF. V and J are TRBV10-3 and TRBJ1-1; no firm D call. V dropped 11 bases and J dropped 4 bases, with 20 bases sitting between them. CDR1 and CDR2 from the germline V gene are ENHRY and SYGVKD. The CDR3 runs to 14 residues.